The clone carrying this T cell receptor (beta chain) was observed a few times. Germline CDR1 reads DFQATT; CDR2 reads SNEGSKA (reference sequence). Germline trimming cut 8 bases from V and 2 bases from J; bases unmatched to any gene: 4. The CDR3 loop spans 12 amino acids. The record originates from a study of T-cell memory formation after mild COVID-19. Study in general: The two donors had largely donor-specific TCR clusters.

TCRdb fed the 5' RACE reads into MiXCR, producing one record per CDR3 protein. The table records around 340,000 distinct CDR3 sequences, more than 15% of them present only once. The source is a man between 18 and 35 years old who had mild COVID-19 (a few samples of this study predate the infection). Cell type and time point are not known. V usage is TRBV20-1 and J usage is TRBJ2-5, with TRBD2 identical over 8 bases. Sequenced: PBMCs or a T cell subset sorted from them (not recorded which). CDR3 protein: CSSGGNQETQYF. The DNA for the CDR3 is TGCAGTAGCGGGGGTAATCAAGAGACCCAGTACTTC.